Given below is one T cell receptor (beta chain) in context. The V and J ends lost 4 bases and 3 bases respectively, with 8 bases between them. The CDR3 extends over 13 amino acids. Germline assignment: CDR1 MNHNS and CDR2 SASEGT. Primers included in the PCR were 60 Vbeta and 13 Jbeta primers. Profiled with immunoSEQ multiplex PCR; TCRdb holds only in-frame clones, not every one. The data hold more than 130,000 clones, with roughly four fifths observed a single time. The sample is drawn from a study of cytomegalovirus exposure and HLA in healthy donors. The TCR sequence derives from a human donor in good health. The V call is TRBV6-1, the J call TRBJ2-3; unclear D gene. Sequencing was done on a sample of PBMCs. The CDR3 reads CASSVRITDTQYF. The CDR3 DNA follows: TGTGCCAGCAGTGTGCGAATAACAGATACGCAGTATTTT.